Below, 13 T cell receptor beta chains from the same sample are listed, as sequenced in a study of T cells in Graves' hyperthyroidism and ophthalmopathy. The investigators amplified TCR beta CDR3 regions from RNA transcripts. The HTBI set primed first-round TCR CDR3 RT-PCR. TCRdb called the multiplex PCR reads again in MiXCR, with one record for every CDR3 protein. Of more than 500,000 distinct CDR3 sequences listed, about 16% are singletons. The sample taken for sequencing was blood. The source is a woman under 40 with Graves' ophthalmopathy.

J is TRBJ2-7 and V is TRBV29-1, with no clear D. The CDR3 extends over 13 amino acids. Germline V gene data show CDR1 as SQVTM and CDR2 as ANQGSEA. V was trimmed by 2 bases and J by 7 bases, leaving 15 bases between them. The CDR3, as DNA: TGCAGCGTTGAAACTGGGATCTCCGGGGAGCAGTACTTC. This translates into CSVETGISGEQYF.

The V call is TRBV25-1, the J call TRBJ1-6, with 7 bases that match TRBD1. V shed 6 bases, J shed 5 bases, and the junction held 10 bases outside the gene matches. Germline V gene sequence: CDR1 MGHDK, CDR2 SYGVNS. This CDR3 has 16 residues. The CDR3, as DNA: TGTGCCAGCAGGCCCCCGGGACAGACCCATAATTCACCCCTCCACTTT. Its protein is CASRPPGQTHNSPLHF.

The chain couples TRBV10-3 to TRBJ2-1; 8 nucleotides align to TRBD2. The V gene's germline CDR1 is ENHRY and CDR2 SYGVKD. The CDR3 spans 15 residues. The junction had 5 bases not matched to a gene; V was cut back by 6 bases and J by 1 base. As DNA, the CDR3 is TGTGCCATCAGGCCGGGGGGGAATTCCTACAATGAGCAGTTCTTC. Protein sequence: CAIRPGGNSYNEQFF.

This clonotype was detected ten times or more. V is TRBV5-1 and J is TRBJ1-2, with unresolved D. V was trimmed by 3 bases and J by 8 bases, leaving 11 bases between them. CDR3 length: 12 amino acids. CDR1 is SGHRS and CDR2 is YFSETQ in the germline V gene. CDR3 nucleotide sequence: TGCGCCAGCAGCTCCACAGATACGGGCTACACCTTC. It yields the protein CASSSTDTGYTF.

The DNA for the CDR3 is TGTGCCAGTAGTGCTTTTGGGACAGCTATACCAACTAATGAAAAACTGTTTTTT. Translated, it gives CASSAFGTAIPTNEKLFF. The chain has TRBV19 and TRBJ1-4; 7 nucleotides line up with TRBD1. This CDR3 contains 18 residues. V lost 5 bases, J lost 0 bases, and 12 bases stayed unmatched. Germline CDR1 is LNHDA and CDR2 is SQIVND (reference sequence). Based on the CDR3 plus reference TRBV19 and TRBJ1-4, the full variable domain is DGGITQSPKYLFRKEGQNVTLSCEQNLNHDAMYWYRQDPGQGLRLIYYSQIVNDFQKGDIAEGYSVSREKKESFPLTVTSAQKNPTAFYLCASSAFGTAIPTNEKLFFGSGTQLSVL.

To note about this clonotype: This may stem from a read error, because a much larger clone lies one nucleotide away. The V and J genes are TRBV7-7 and TRBJ2-1; no reliable D call. Germline CDR1 reads SSHAT; CDR2 reads FNYEAQ (reference sequence). The CDR3 is 14 amino acids. Written as DNA, the CDR3 is TGTGCTAGCAGCTTAAGGGCAGGACGGGCTGGGCAGTTCTTC. Translated, it gives CASSLRAGRAGQFF.

This clonotype was counted only a few times. The V and J genes are TRBV7-2 and TRBJ2-2; 10 positions match TRBD2. The V and J ends lost 0 bases and 2 bases, in that order; junction bases with no gene match: 6. This CDR3 spans 18 amino acids. CDR1 SGHTA and CDR2 FQGNSA come from the germline V gene. CDR3 in DNA: TGTGCCAGCAGCTTAGCGGTTAGCGGGAGGCTTAACACCGGGGAGCTGTTTTTT. It codes for CASSLAVSGRLNTGELFF.

The genes are TRBV7-8 and TRBJ2-5, with D possibly matching TRBD1 (6 bases). V gave up 5 bases and J gave up 2 bases, with 15 bases separating them. The CDR3 length is 15 residues. Germline V lookup: CDR1 SGHVS, CDR2 FQNEAQ. The CDR3, as DNA: TGTGCCAGCAGCCTTCCCGGGACAAAGCAAGAGACCCAGTACTTC. Protein sequence: CASSLPGTKQETQYF.

The chain carries TRBV20-1 and TRBJ2-1; 9 nucleotides line up with TRBD2. Per the germline V gene, CDR1 is DFQATT and CDR2 is SNEGSKA (reference sequence). The trim removed 0 bases at V and 8 bases at J, leaving 8 bases unmatched. CDR3 length equals 15 residues. The CDR3: CSARDRYRTSDEQFF. CDR3 sequence (DNA): TGCAGTGCTAGAGATCGGTACAGGACTAGCGATGAGCAGTTCTTC.

A few counts support this clonotype. The chain employs TRBV7-2 and TRBJ2-5, with 7 bases matching TRBD1. Looked up from germline, CDR1 is SGHTA and CDR2 is FQGNSA. V shed 4 bases and J 5 bases; nucleotides not matched to a gene: 7. CDR3 size: 14 residues. CDR3 sequence: CASSSVTGVETQYF. CDR3 DNA sequence: TGTGCCAGCAGCTCCGTTACAGGGGTGGAGACCCAGTACTTC.

The V and J genes are TRBV10-1 and TRBJ2-1; D is perhaps TRBD2 (6 bases). The V end was cut by 6 bases, the J end by 6 bases, with 15 bases between. The CDR3 has 14 residues. CDR1 WNHNN and CDR2 SYGVQD come from the germline V gene (reference sequence). The CDR3 spells CASRPQLGGNEQFF. The CDR3 region has the DNA TGCGCCAGCAGGCCCCAATTGGGAGGCAATGAGCAGTTCTTC.

The chain links TRBV19 to TRBJ2-1; D is perhaps TRBD2 (5 bases). This CDR3 is built from 13 residues. Trimming pared 3 bases from V and 8 bases from J, leaving 11 bases between. Germline CDR1 LNHDA, CDR2 SQIVND (reference sequence). The CDR3 spells CASSIGGRDEQFF. In DNA form, the CDR3 reads TGTGCCAGTAGTATTGGTGGGCGGGATGAGCAGTTCTTC.

Only a few counts were recorded for this clonotype. V and J are TRBV7-9 and TRBJ2-7; 8 bases line up with TRBD1. CDR3 length: 16 residues. The germline V gene encodes CDR1 SEHNR and CDR2 FQNEAQ (reference sequence). Trimming removed 4 bases from V and 4 bases from J; junction bases left unmatched: 12. The CDR3: CASSSSGQGARYEQYF. CDR3 in DNA: TGTGCCAGCAGCTCATCCGGTCAGGGGGCGCGATACGAGCAGTACTTC.